This T cell receptor (beta chain) was identified in a study of PD-L1 blockade in urothelial cancer. Study-level information: The patients' atezolizumab therapy, 1,200 mg intravenously every 3 weeks, started at some point between 2014 and 2016.

Comments on this clone: What it recognizes is unknown.

Study-wide findings and caveats: Expansion of tumor-associated blood clones at 3 weeks was greater in durable-benefit patients.

Using immunoSEQ multiplex PCR, the repertoire was profiled, and TCRdb retains in-frame clones only, with some absent. This repertoire shows about 51,000 clones, approximately 83% found once; its top ten account for more than 15%. Per the germline V gene, CDR1 is SGDLS and CDR2 is YYNGEE. The CDR3 loop spans 15 amino acids. Unmatched junction bases numbered 5, after V lost 0 bases and J lost 4 bases. V and J are TRBV9 and TRBJ2-7; 9 positions match TRBD2. Source: PBMCs, taken around atezolizumab (anti-PD-L1) treatment. The receptor's source is a man in his sixties with urothelial cancer. The CDR3 here is CASSVAASGIYEQYF. The CDR3 coding sequence is TGTGCCAGCAGCGTAGCCGCTAGCGGGATATACGAGCAGTACTTC.